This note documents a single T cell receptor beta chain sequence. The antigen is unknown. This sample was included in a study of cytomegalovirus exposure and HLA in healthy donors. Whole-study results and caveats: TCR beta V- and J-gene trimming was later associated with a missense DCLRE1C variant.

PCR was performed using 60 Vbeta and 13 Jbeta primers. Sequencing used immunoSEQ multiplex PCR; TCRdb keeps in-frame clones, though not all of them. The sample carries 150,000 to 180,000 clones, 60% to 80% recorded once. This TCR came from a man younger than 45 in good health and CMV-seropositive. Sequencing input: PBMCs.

For the CDR3, the DNA is TGCAGCGTTGATGACCAGGAAAGAACTAGCACAGATACGCAGTATTTT. This sequence encodes CSVDDQERTSTDTQYF. The chain couples TRBV29-1 to TRBJ2-3, with D unclear. Looked up from germline, CDR1 is SQVTM and CDR2 is ANQGSEA. V was shortened by 3 bases and J by 0 bases, with 16 bases between the two germline ends. The CDR3 consists of 16 residues.